This T cell receptor (beta chain) came from a study of vaccination effects on CD4 cells after COVID-19. Whole-study findings and limits: Whether induced by infection or by vaccine, clones showed marked clonal contraction late after vaccination.

Germline CDR1 reads SGHRS; CDR2 reads YFSETQ. V dropped 0 bases and J dropped 5; count of bases not matched to a gene: 0. The CDR3 has 14 amino acids. In regard to this clone: Its antigen remains unknown. Other DNA sequences in the same sample also yield this CDR3.

Expansion of antigen-specific CD4+ T cells with viral peptide pools was carried out by the ViraFEST assay before sequencing. Isolation of CD4+ T cells took place after ten to eleven days of culture. Previously uninfected by SARS-CoV-2, the vaccine recipients also showed negative nucleocapsid antibodies. Cells had half their medium changed to IL-2 medium on days 3 and 7. TCRdb's table, derived via immunoSEQ multiplex PCR, lists solely in-frame clones and lacks some. The sample yields 35,000 to 45,000 clones, around 81% seen once. The specimen was CD4+ T cells from PBMCs cultured with SARS-CoV-2 spike peptides, collected before COVID-19 vaccination. This sequence originates from a human donor who received a COVID-19 vaccine. V usage is TRBV5-1 and J usage is TRBJ2-5, with 11 bases fitting TRBD2. The CDR3 DNA reads TGCGCCAGCAGCTTGGGACTAGCGGGGGAGACCCAGTACTTC. Translating it yields CASSLGLAGETQYF.